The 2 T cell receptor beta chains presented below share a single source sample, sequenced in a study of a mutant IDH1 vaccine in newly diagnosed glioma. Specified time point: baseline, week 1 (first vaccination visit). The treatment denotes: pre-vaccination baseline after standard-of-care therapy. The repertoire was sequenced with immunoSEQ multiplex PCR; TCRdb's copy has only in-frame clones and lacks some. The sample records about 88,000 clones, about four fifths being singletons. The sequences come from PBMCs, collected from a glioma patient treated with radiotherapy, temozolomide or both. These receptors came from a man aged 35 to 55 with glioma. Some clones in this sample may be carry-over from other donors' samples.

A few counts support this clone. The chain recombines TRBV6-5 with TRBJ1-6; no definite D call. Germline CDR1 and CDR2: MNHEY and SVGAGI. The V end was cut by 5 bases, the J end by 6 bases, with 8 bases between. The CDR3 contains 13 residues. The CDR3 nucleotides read TGTGCCAGCAGTGCCCGAGGTAATTCACCCCTCCACTTT. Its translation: CASSARGNSPLHF.

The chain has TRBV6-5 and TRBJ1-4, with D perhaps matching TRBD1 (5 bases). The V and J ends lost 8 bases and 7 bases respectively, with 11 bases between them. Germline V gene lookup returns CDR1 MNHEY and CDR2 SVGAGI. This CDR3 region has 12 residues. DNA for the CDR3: TGTGCCAGCGGGGGACGGGGTGAAAAACTGTTTTTT. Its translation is CASGGRGEKLFF.